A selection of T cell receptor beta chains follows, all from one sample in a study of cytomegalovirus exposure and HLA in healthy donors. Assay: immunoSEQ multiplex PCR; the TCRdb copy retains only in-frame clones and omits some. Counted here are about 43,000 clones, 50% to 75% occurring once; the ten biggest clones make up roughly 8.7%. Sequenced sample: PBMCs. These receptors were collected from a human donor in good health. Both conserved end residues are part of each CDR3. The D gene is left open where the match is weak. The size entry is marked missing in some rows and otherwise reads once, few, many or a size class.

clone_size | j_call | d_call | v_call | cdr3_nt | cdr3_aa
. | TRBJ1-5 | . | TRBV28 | TGTGCCAGCAGTCCCCGGGGAGGTGGTCAGCCCCAGCATTTT | CASSPRGGGQPQHF
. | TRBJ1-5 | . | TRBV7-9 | TGTGCCAGCAGCTTAGGTCTGGGGGCGAGCGAGCAGCCCCAGCATTTT | CASSLGLGASEQPQHF
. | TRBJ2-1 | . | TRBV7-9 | TGTGCCAGCGCTCCCTCCACCGGGGTCTACAATGAGCAGTTCTTC | CASAPSTGVYNEQFF
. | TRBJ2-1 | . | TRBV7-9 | TGTGCCAGCAGCCCACCAACACCTCACAATGAGCAGTTCTTC | CASSPPTPHNEQFF
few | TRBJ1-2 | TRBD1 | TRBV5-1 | TGCGCCAGCAGCTCCCAACCGGGCCAGGGGGCTGAGGGCTACACCTTC | CASSSQPGQGAEGYTF
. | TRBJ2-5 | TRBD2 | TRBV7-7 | TGTGCCAGCAGTCACCAGCGGGGGGGATACGAGACCCAGTACTTC | CASSHQRGGYETQYF
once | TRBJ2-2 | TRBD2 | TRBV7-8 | TGTGCCAGCAGCTTAACCCGACTAGCGGGGGGAAGGGAGCTGTTTTTT | CASSLTRLAGGRELFF
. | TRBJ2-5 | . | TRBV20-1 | TGCAGTGCTTCTAGCTTAGAGACCCAGTACTTC | CSASSLETQYF
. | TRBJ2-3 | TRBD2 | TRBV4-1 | TGCGCCAGCAGCCAACAGACTAGCGGGGGGGTCGGTAGCACAGATACGCAGTATTTT | CASSQQTSGGVGSTDTQYF
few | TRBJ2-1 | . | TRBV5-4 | TGTGCCAGCAGCTTCAACAATGAGCAGTTCTTC | CASSFNNEQFF
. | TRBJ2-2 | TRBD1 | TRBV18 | TGTGCCAGCTCCCTAACCCGGGACAGAGCCACCGGGGAGCTGTTTTTT | CASSLTRDRATGELFF
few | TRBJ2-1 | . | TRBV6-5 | TGTGCCAGCAGTTCAGGGTTCCATGAGCAGTTCTTC | CASSSGFHEQFF
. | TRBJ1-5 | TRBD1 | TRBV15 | TGTGCCACCAGTCGCACAGGGGGGCAGCCCCAGCATTTT | CATSRTGGQPQHF
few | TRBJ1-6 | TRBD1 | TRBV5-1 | TGCGCCAGCAGCACCCCGGACAGGGGTGATTCACCCCTCCACTTT | CASSTPDRGDSPLHF
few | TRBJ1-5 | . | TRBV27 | TGTGCCAGCAGTTTATCGATTTCCGGGTTTCAGCATTTT | CASSLSISGFQHF
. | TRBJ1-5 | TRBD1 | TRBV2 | TGTGCCAGCAGTGGACAGGGGAATCAGCCCCAGCATTTT | CASSGQGNQPQHF
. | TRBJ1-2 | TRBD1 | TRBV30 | TGTGCCTGGAGTCCCCTGACAGGGAAGAGTGATACATATGGCTACACCTTC | CAWSPLTGKSDTYGYTF
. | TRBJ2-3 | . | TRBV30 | TGTGCCTGGAGTGTAACAGGGTCAGATACGCAGTATTTT | CAWSVTGSDTQYF
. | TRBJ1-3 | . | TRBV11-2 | TGTGCCAGCAGCTTAGACATTGGCAGGGGAAACACCATATATTTT | CASSLDIGRGNTIYF
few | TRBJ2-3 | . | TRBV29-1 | TGCAGCGTTGATCCAGGTAGCACAGATACGCAGTATTTT | CSVDPGSTDTQYF